This TCR beta chain was retrieved from a study of T cell changes during pregnancy in multiple sclerosis. The assay was immunoSEQ multiplex PCR, and TCRdb's table has in-frame clones only and misses some. The sample comprises about 75,000 clones, approximately 93% of which are singletons, and less than 0.15% rests with the top ten. The CDR3 length is 18 residues. Germline V gene data show CDR1 as MNHEY and CDR2 as SMNVEV (reference sequence). Trimming stripped 5 bases from V and 0 bases from J, with 20 bases between. V usage is TRBV27 and J usage is TRBJ2-1, with a tentative D call TRBD1 (6 bases). The sample was CD4+ T cells from peripheral blood mononuclear cells, taken after pregnancy. The sequence was collected from a female donor with multiple sclerosis, enrolled in a pregnancy study. The CDR3 here is CASSIQDTGPSSYNEQFF. Written as DNA, the CDR3 is TGTGCCAGCAGTATCCAAGATACAGGGCCGAGCTCCTACAATGAGCAGTTCTTC.